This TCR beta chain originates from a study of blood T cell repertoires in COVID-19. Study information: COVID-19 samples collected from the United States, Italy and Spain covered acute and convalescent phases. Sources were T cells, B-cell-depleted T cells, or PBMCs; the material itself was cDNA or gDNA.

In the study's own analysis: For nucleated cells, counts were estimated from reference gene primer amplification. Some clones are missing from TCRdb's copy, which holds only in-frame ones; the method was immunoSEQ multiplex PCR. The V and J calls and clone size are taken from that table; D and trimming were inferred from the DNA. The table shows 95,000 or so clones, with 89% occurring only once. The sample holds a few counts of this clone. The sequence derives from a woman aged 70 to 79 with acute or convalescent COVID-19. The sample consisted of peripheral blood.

Here the CDR3 DNA reads TGCGCCAGCAGCGAAAACAGGGGGCGTGCTGAAAAACTGTTTTTT. Its translation is CASSENRGRAEKLFF. This chain links TRBV5-1 with TRBJ1-4; 9 bases agree with TRBD1. The V and J ends lost 4 bases and 7 bases, in that order; junction bases with no gene match: 8. Germline V gene sequence: CDR1 SGHRS, CDR2 YFSETQ. This CDR3 is 15 amino acids long.